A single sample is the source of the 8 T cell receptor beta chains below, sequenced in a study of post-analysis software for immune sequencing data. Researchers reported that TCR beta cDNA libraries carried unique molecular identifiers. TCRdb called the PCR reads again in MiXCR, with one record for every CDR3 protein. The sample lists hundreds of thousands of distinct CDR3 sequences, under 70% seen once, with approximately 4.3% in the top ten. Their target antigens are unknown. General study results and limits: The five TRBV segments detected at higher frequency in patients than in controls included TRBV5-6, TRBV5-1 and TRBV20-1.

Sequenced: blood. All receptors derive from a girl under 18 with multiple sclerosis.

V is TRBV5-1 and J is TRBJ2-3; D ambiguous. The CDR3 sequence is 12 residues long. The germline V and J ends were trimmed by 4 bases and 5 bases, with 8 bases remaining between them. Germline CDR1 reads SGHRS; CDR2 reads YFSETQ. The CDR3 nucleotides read TGCGCCAGCAGCATGGTCGGAGATACGCAGTATTTT. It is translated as CASSMVGDTQYF.

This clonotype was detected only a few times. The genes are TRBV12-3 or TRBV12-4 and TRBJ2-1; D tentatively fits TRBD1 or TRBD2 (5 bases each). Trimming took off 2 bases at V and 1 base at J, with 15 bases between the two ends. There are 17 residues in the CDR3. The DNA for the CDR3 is TGTGCCAGCAGTTTACTCAGGGCCTCGGGATCCTACAATGAGCAGTTCTTC. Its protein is CASSLLRASGSYNEQFF.

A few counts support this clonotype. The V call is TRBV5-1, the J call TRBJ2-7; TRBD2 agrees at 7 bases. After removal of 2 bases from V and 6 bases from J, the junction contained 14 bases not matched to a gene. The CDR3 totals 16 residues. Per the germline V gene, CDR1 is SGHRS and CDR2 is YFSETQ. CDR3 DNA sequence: TGCGCCAGCAGCTTCAGTCTAGCGGCCACGTTGGGCGAGCAGTACTTC. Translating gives CASSFSLAATLGEQYF.

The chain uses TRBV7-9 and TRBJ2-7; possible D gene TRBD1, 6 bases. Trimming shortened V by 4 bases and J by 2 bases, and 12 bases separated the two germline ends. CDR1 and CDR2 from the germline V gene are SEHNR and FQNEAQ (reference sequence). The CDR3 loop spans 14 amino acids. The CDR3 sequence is CASSSRDTPYEQYF. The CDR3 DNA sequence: TGTGCCAGCAGCTCCCGGGACACACCCTACGAGCAGTACTTC.

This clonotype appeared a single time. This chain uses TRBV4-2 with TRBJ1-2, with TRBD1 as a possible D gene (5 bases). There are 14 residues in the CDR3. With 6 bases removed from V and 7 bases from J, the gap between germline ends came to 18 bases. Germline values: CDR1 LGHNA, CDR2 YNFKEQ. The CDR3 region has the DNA TGTGCCAGCAGTGATAATAGGGCGGGGGGTGGCTACACCTTC. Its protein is CASSDNRAGGGYTF.

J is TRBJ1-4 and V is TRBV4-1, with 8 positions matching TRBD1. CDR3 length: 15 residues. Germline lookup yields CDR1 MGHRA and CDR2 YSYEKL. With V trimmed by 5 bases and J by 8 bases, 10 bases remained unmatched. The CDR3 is CASSGTGTGAEKLFF. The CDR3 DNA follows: TGCGCCAGCAGCGGAACCGGGACAGGAGCCGAAAAACTGTTTTTT.

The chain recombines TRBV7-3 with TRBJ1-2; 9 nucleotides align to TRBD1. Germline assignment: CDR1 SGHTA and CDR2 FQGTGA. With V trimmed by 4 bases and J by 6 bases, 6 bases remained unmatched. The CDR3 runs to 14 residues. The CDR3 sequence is CASSSGQGIDGYTF. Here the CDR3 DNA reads TGTGCCAGCAGCTCCGGACAGGGGATAGATGGCTACACCTTC.

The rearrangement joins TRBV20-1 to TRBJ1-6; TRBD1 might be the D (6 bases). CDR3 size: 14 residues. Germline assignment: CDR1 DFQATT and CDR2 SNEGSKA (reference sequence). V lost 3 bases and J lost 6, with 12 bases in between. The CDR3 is CSARGDTSNSPLHF. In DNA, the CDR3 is TGCAGTGCTAGGGGGGACACGAGTAATTCACCCCTCCACTTT.